Listed here is a single T cell receptor beta chain. Its antigen is still unknown. Sample time point: after dendritic cell vaccination, including at tumor progression/relapse. This sample is part of a study of glioma-infiltrating T cells after dendritic cell vaccination. Study-level findings and limits: The cohort had few patients with full blood and tumor sets.

Some clones are missing from TCRdb's copy, which holds only in-frame ones; the method was immunoSEQ multiplex PCR. The sample shows roughly 85,000 clones, roughly 85% of them seen only once. CDR1 and CDR2 from the germline V gene are SGHNT and YYREEE (reference sequence). The ends were cut back, 0 bases at V and 0 bases at J, with 10 bases in the middle. This CDR3 is 16 amino acids long. This receptor was taken from a human donor with glioblastoma. Material: blood, obtained after dendritic cell vaccination. The V gene is TRBV5-4, the J gene TRBJ2-1; tentatively, D is TRBD2 (6 bases). The CDR3 region has the DNA TGTGCCAGCAGCTTGGTTGCGGGGATCTCCTACAATGAGCAGTTCTTC. Translating it yields CASSLVAGISYNEQFF.